This T cell receptor beta chain was recorded in a study of T-cell reconstitution after alpha-beta-depleted transplantation in children. Preparation of the TCRbeta library was carried out with unique molecular identifiers. TCRdb redid the calling of the PCR reads with MiXCR, one entry per CDR3 protein. The sample consists of 230,000 or so distinct CDR3 sequences, 9% to 10% of them appearing once. This CDR3 spans 15 amino acids. Germline CDR1 reads MNHNS; CDR2 reads SASEGT. The ends were cut back, 3 bases at V and 2 bases at J, with 13 bases in the middle. The origin of this receptor is a human donor who donated a stem cell graft to a child with SCID. The chain recombines TRBV6-1 with TRBJ2-5, with D maybe TRBD2 (5 bases). This specimen consisted of PBMCs from the stem cell graft donor, obtained from the stem cell graft. CDR3 protein: CASSDPGEGQETQYF. The CDR3 coding sequence is TGTGCCAGCAGTGACCCCGGGGAAGGGCAAGAGACCCAGTACTTC.